Here is one TCR beta chain with its context. Its antigen is still unknown. These data come from a study of cytomegalovirus exposure and HLA in healthy donors. Study-wide findings and caveats: Using the classifier, cytomegalovirus status was reportedly diagnosed with high specificity and sensitivity. In a later analysis, DRB1 alleles had the most associated TCRs; HLA-C alleles the fewest. In a later analysis, V- and J-gene trimming of beta chains associated with a DCLRE1C missense variant, replicated independently. Later analysis suggested most CMV-associated TCR beta chains were HLA-restricted.

Use of 60 Vbeta and 13 Jbeta primers characterized the PCR. Produced via immunoSEQ multiplex PCR; TCRdb's table is partial and in-frame only. The data include 160,000 or so clones; the top ten clones carry 2.1%. This receptor was obtained from a man aged 25-40 years in good health and CMV-seronegative. Source material: PBMCs.

CDR3 protein: CASSYQPGNQETQYF. The CDR3 DNA is TGTGCCAGCAGTTACCAACCAGGGAACCAAGAGACCCAGTACTTC. V is TRBV6-5 and J is TRBJ2-5; weak D call: TRBD1 (5 bases). The germline V gene has CDR1 MNHEY and CDR2 SVGAGI. This CDR3 contains 15 residues. V lost 2 bases and J lost 0, with 10 bases in between.